One TCR beta chain is described in this entry. Its antigen is not identified. The data are from a study of cytomegalovirus exposure and HLA in healthy donors. Study conclusions and caveats: Based on reports, TCR beta sequences accurately predicted HLA-A and HLA-B alleles for most subjects. Sequencing probably produced one cluster of sequence variants that were highly shared.

The CDR3 spans 13 residues. Per germline, CDR1 LNHDA and CDR2 SQIVND (reference sequence). V lost 10 bases and J lost 7, with 19 bases in between. This PCR relied on a set of 60 Vbeta primers and 13 Jbeta primers. Sequencing was performed with immunoSEQ multiplex PCR; in TCRdb, only in-frame clones are kept and a portion is missing. The sample holds 100,000 to 150,000 clones, approximately 84% seen once. The specimen was PBMCs. V and J are TRBV19 and TRBJ1-2; D gene unclear. The source of this sequence is a man aged 18 to 29 in good health and CMV-seropositive. Written as DNA, the CDR3 is TGTGCCACCCAACGAGGTCTATCCTCTGGCTACACCTTC. Protein sequence: CATQRGLSSGYTF.